This T cell receptor beta chain was captured in a study of tumor-infiltrating lymphocytes in primary liver carcinoma. The wider study: Patients were both men and women, whose ages ran from 30 to 69 years. Every sample contained roughly 3.5 to 8 million productive TCRbeta reads, and these numbers were similar from one tissue type to another.

With respect to this clonotype: Its target is unknown. Possible read error: a much larger clone is one base away.

With a constant-region primer, TCR beta cDNA was made from around 520 ng of total RNA. Employing slightly modified ARM-PCR, three nested multiplex PCR rounds were run, and these gave rise to the TCR beta libraries. TRBV1-TRBV30 forward primers paired with a C-beta reverse primer drove the first two PCR rounds, about 9 cycles each. TCRdb re-derived calls from the multiplex PCR reads in MiXCR, one entry per CDR3 protein. This sample yields 20,000 to 25,000 distinct CDR3 sequences, of which approximately 80% are seen a single time; 35% to 45% belongs to the top ten. The study, taken as a whole, reports: Tumor region pairs showed greater overlap than either tumor-adjacent or tumor-blood pairs did.

The CDR3 totals 14 residues. Trimming stripped 5 bases from V and 7 bases from J, with 20 bases between. Germline lookup yields CDR1 DFQATT and CDR2 SNEGSKA (reference sequence). The source material, roughly 20-31 mg of unsorted bulk tissue, was used to co-extract RNA and DNA. Cases comprised patients with primary liver carcinoma who received surgical resection. The chain recombines TRBV20-1 with TRBJ2-5, with a possible D match to TRBD2 (5 bases). The receptor was isolated from a woman in her twenties or thirties with primary liver carcinoma and hepatitis B virus infection. Sequences were obtained from liver tumor tissue from sampling region 2. Specified subset: tumor region T2, inferior pole. This CDR3 reads CSAPLSWRPSTQYF. The CDR3 bases are TGCAGTGCTCCGCTTAGCTGGAGGCCCTCGACCCAGTACTTC.